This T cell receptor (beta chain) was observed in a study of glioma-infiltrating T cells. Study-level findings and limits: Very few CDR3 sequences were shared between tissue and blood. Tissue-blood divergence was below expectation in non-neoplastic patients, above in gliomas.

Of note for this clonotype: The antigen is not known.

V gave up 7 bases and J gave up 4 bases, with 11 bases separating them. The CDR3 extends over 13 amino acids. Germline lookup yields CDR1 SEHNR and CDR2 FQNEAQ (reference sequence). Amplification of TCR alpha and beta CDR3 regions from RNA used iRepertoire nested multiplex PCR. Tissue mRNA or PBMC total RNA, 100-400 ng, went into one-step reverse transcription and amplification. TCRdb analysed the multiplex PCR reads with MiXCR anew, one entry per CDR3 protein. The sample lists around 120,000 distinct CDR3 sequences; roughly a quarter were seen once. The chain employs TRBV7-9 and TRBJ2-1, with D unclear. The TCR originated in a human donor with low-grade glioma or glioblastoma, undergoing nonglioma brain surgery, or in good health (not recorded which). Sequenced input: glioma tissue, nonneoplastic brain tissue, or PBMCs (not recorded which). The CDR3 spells CASTLTRYNEQFF. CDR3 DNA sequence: TGTGCCAGCACCCTCACCCGTTACAATGAGCAGTTCTTC.